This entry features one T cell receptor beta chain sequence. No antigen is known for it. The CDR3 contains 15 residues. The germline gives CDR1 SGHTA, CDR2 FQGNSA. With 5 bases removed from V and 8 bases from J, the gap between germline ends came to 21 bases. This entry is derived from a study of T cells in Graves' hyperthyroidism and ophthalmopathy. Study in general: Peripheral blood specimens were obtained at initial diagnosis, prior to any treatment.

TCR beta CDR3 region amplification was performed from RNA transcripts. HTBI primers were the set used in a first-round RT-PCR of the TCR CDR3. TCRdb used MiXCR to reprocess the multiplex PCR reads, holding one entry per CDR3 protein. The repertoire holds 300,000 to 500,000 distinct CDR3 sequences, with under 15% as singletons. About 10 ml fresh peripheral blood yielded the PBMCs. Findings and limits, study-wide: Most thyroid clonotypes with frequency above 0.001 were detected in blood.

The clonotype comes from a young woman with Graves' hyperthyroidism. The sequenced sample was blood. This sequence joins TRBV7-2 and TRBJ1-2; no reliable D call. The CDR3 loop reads CASSPRTPQRGGYTF. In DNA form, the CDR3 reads TGTGCCAGCAGCCCACGGACGCCTCAGAGAGGCGGCTACACCTTC.